These T cell receptor beta chains were read from a single sample in a study of T cells after yellow fever vaccination. Using its own MiXCR run on the 5' RACE reads, TCRdb lists one record per CDR3 protein. This table holds under 300,000 distinct CDR3 sequences, approximately 13% found once. Sequences were derived from CD4+ T cells sorted from PBMCs, sampled 45 days after the yellow fever booster vaccination. These receptors originate from a man under 40 who received the YFV17D yellow fever vaccine. CDR3s include the opening cysteine and the closing phenylalanine or tryptophan. The D gene is left open where the match is weak. Clone size, where shown, is once, few, many, or a class for clones that have expanded.

j_gene | d_gene | v_gene | abundance | CDR3nt | CDR3aa
TRBJ2-3 | - | TRBV7-6 | few | TGTGCCAGCAGCTTAGTGGTGGGGGCCAACAGGGCAGATACGCAGTATTTT | CASSLVVGANRADTQYF
TRBJ1-1 | - | TRBV10-3 | few | TGTGCCATCCAGGGACTAATGAACACTGAAGCTTTCTTT | CAIQGLMNTEAFF
TRBJ2-4 | TRBD1 | TRBV19 | - | TGTGCCAGTAGTGCTGGGACAGGGGACGAAAACATTCAGTACTTC | CASSAGTGDENIQYF
TRBJ1-5 | - | TRBV11-2 | - | TGTGCCAGCAGCTTAGAGCGGGTAGGGCAGCCCCAGCATTTT | CASSLERVGQPQHF
TRBJ1-4 | TRBD1 | TRBV5-5 | - | TGTGCCAGCACCCGACAGGGGGCAATTGAAAAACTGTTTTTT | CASTRQGAIEKLFF
TRBJ2-3 | TRBD1 | TRBV4-3 | few | TGCGCCAGCAGCCAACCGGACAGGTCTCCAGATACGCAGTATTTT | CASSQPDRSPDTQYF
TRBJ2-7 | TRBD2 | TRBV6-2/TRBV6-3 | few | TGTGCCAGCAGACAACCGGGACTACAAGTAGACTTC | CASRQPGLQVDF
TRBJ2-1 | TRBD2 | TRBV20-1 | many | TGCAGTGTCCCGCTGGGACTAGCGGAGGGGACCGATGAGCAGTTCTTC | CSVPLGLAEGTDEQFF
TRBJ2-2 | TRBD1 | TRBV4-3 | - | TGCGCCAGCAGCCCCCGGGACAGGGGAACCGGGGAGCTGTTTTTT | CASSPRDRGTGELFF
TRBJ2-1 | TRBD1 | TRBV7-2 | - | TGTGCCAGCAGCCTGGACAGGGGGGACGAGCAGTTCTTC | CASSLDRGDEQFF
TRBJ2-2 | TRBD2 | TRBV20-1 | - | TGCAGTGCTGGGGTCCCGGGACTAGCGGGTACCGGGGAGCTGTTTTTT | CSAGVPGLAGTGELFF
TRBJ2-3 | TRBD2 | TRBV20-1 | - | TGCAGTGCTAGAGGTCCTAGCGGGAGGACAGATACGCAGTATTTT | CSARGPSGRTDTQYF
TRBJ2-1 | - | TRBV7-2 | few | TGTGCCAGCAGCTTAGGGTTGCGGGCCTACAATGAGCAGTTCTTC | CASSLGLRAYNEQFF
TRBJ2-6 | - | TRBV20-1 | - | TGCAGTGCTAGAGATGGGGCAGCCGGCTCTGGGGCCAACGTCCTTACTTTC | CSARDGAAGSGANVLTF
TRBJ2-3 | - | TRBV5-1 | - | TGCGCCAGCAGCGCCCTTGGAGGGGATACGCAGTATTTT | CASSALGGDTQYF
TRBJ1-2 | - | TRBV7-9 | - | TGTGCCAGCAGCTCGGGGGCTGGCTACACCTTC | CASSSGAGYTF
TRBJ2-7 | - | TRBV27 | - | TGTGCCAGCAGTCTCAGGGGTTTCTCCTACGAGCAGTACTTC | CASSLRGFSYEQYF
TRBJ2-1 | - | TRBV11-2 | few | TGTGCCAGCAGCTTAGGGGGGAACCTTAGGAATGAGCAGTTCTTC | CASSLGGNLRNEQFF
TRBJ2-3 | TRBD2 | TRBV20-1 | - | TGCAGTGCTCCAGCGGGAGCCCTCGCAGATACGCAGTATTTT | CSAPAGALADTQYF
TRBJ2-7 | TRBD1 | TRBV18 | few | TGTGCCAGCTCATATGCGACAGGGGACCACGAGCAGTACTTC | CASSYATGDHEQYF
TRBJ2-1 | - | TRBV7-9 | - | TGTGCCAGCAGCTTAGTAGCGGCCGGGTACAATGAGCAGTTCTTC | CASSLVAAGYNEQFF
TRBJ2-1 | - | TRBV20-1 | - | TGCAGTGCTCAGAGGGCGGGTACGTTAGGGCATGAGCAGTTCTTC | CSAQRAGTLGHEQFF
TRBJ2-5 | TRBD2 | TRBV5-4 | - | TGTGCCAGCAGCTACCCGGGACTACAAGAGACCCAGTACTTC | CASSYPGLQETQYF
TRBJ1-4 | - | TRBV20-1 | few | TGCAGTGCTAGTAAGGATCAAGGTGGTGAAAAACTGTTTTTT | CSASKDQGGEKLFF
TRBJ2-1 | - | TRBV7-3 | - | TGTGCCAGCAGCTTAACGACGCAGGGCAATGAGCAGTTCTTC | CASSLTTQGNEQFF
TRBJ2-5 | - | TRBV7-2 | - | TGTGCCAGCAGCTTTGGCGGTGGAAGGGCCTACTGGGAGACCCAGTACTTC | CASSFGGGRAYWETQYF
TRBJ2-5 | - | TRBV29-1 | - | TGCAGCGTTCTAAACCTAGTTGACGGATTCTCCTCCCAAGAGACCCAGTACTTC | CSVLNLVDGFSSQETQYF
TRBJ2-1 | TRBD2 | TRBV6-1 | - | TGTGCCAGCTCTAGTGGGACTACCTCCTACAATGAGCAGTTCTTC | CASSSGTTSYNEQFF
TRBJ2-3 | TRBD2 | TRBV28 | - | TGTGCCAGCACCCTGGGACTAGCGAGGGGCACAGATACGCAGTATTTT | CASTLGLARGTDTQYF
TRBJ1-1 | TRBD1 | TRBV24-1 | - | TGTGCCACCAGTGATTACCGGGACAGGGTAGCTTTCTTT | CATSDYRDRVAFF
TRBJ2-3 | TRBD2 | TRBV14 | many | TGTGCCAGCAGTCGAACTAGCGGGAGGGCAGATACGCAGTATTTT | CASSRTSGRADTQYF
TRBJ1-2 | TRBD1 | TRBV20-1 | few | TGCAGTGCTAGAGCACAGGGGACGAACTATGGCTACACCTTC | CSARAQGTNYGYTF
TRBJ2-2 | - | TRBV3-1 | few | TGTGCCAGCAGCCAAGAAACCGGGGAGCTGTTTTTT | CASSQETGELFF
TRBJ2-5 | TRBD2 | TRBV20-1 | few | TGCAGTGCTAGGGCAACTAGCGGGAGGGGAGAGACCCAGTACTTC | CSARATSGRGETQYF
TRBJ2-1 | - | TRBV7-9 | few | TGTGCCAGCAGCTTAGATTTCCGGACGACGGAGCAGTTCTTC | CASSLDFRTTEQFF
TRBJ1-2 | - | TRBV5-4 | - | TGTGCCAGCAGCTTGGGGGGGGGGAGCTATGGCTACACCTTC | CASSLGGGSYGYTF
TRBJ2-3 | - | TRBV20-1 | few | TGCAGTGTCCGTACGGGGCGCACAGATACGCAGTATTTT | CSVRTGRTDTQYF
TRBJ1-5 | - | TRBV20-1 | few | TGCAGTGCTCAAGGGACCATCAATCAGCCCCAGCATTTT | CSAQGTINQPQHF
TRBJ2-1 | TRBD1 | TRBV10-3 | - | TGTGCCATCAGTACCAGGGGGCGAGGGAATTGGAATGAGCAGTTCTTC | CAISTRGRGNWNEQFF
TRBJ2-5 | TRBD1 | TRBV29-1 | few | TGCAGCGTTGTAGGGGACAGGGGCCCCCAAGAGACCCAGTACTTC | CSVVGDRGPQETQYF
TRBJ1-1 | - | TRBV12-3/TRBV12-4 | few | TGTGCCAGCAGTCGATTCCAGGGAAATACTGAAGCTTTCTTT | CASSRFQGNTEAFF
TRBJ2-3 | TRBD2 | TRBV20-1 | many | TGCACTAGCGGGAGGGCCCTCGTTGGCACAGATACGCAGTATTTT | CTSGRALVGTDTQYF
TRBJ1-1 | - | TRBV3-1 | - | TGTGCCAGCAGCCAACCAGGGTCGGACACTGAAGCTTTCTTT | CASSQPGSDTEAFF
TRBJ2-1 | - | TRBV5-4 | - | TGTGCCAGCAGCCTCCCCCCGGGGAGCTCCTACAATGAGCAGTTCTTC | CASSLPPGSSYNEQFF
TRBJ2-2 | - | TRBV20-1 | many | TGCAGTGCCCGGGGTACCGGGGAGCTGTTTTTT | CSARGTGELFF